The 20 T cell receptor beta chains below were found in one sample sequenced in a study of cytomegalovirus exposure and HLA in healthy donors. Vbeta (60) and Jbeta (13) primers were used in the PCR. TCRdb's table, derived via immunoSEQ multiplex PCR, lists solely in-frame clones and lacks some. In the table there are 150,000 to 200,000 clones, about 83% of which are singletons. Sequencing was carried out using PBMCs. The receptors here all came from a woman aged 25-40 years in good health and CMV-seropositive.

The chain couples TRBV2 to TRBJ1-1; D is ambiguous. Germline V gene sequence: CDR1 SNHLY, CDR2 FYNNEI. With 4 bases removed from V and 4 bases from J, the gap between germline ends came to 16 bases. The CDR3 totals 15 residues. CDR3 DNA sequence: TGTGCCAGCAGTGGGGCCCTTGAAAGTCTCACTGAAGCTTTCTTT. This sequence encodes CASSGALESLTEAFF.

V and J are TRBV6-1 and TRBJ2-5, with no clear D. Germline CDR1 MNHNS, CDR2 SASEGT. This CDR3 is 15 amino acids long. V lost 6 bases, J lost 9 bases, and 23 bases lay in between. CDR3 in DNA: TGTGCCAGCAGCGCAGAAGTCCCGGAGATTTCGGCCCAGTACTTC. It translates to CASSAEVPEISAQYF.

The chain is built from TRBV28 and TRBJ2-5; 7 bases agree with TRBD1. The CDR3 has 16 amino acids. Germline assignment: CDR1 MDHEN and CDR2 SYDVKM. Losses at the gene ends were 3 bases for V and 2 bases for J; bases not matched to a gene: 9. The CDR3 sequence is CASSFFRDSGQETQYF. CDR3 DNA sequence: TGTGCCAGCAGTTTCTTCCGGGACAGTGGACAAGAGACCCAGTACTTC. The full variable domain, rest sourced from reference TRBV28 and TRBJ2-5, is DVKVTQSSRYLVKRTGEKVFLECVQDMDHENMFWYRQDPGLGLRLIYFSYDVKMKEKGDIPEGYSVSREKKERFSLILESASTNQTSMYLCASSFFRDSGQETQYFGPGTRLLVL.

This sequence joins TRBV6-1 and TRBJ2-4, with D unresolved. CDR3 length equals 15 residues. V gave up 0 bases and J gave up 0 bases, with 6 bases separating them. Germline-derived CDR1 and CDR2 are MNHNS and SASEGT. The CDR3 sequence: CASSEARLAKNIQYF. CDR3 bases: TGTGCCAGCAGTGAAGCCCGACTAGCCAAAAACATTCAGTACTTC.

V usage is TRBV7-2 and J usage is TRBJ2-5; perhaps TRBD2 as D (7 bases). From germline, CDR1 is SGHTA and CDR2 FQGNSA. Trimming removed 1 base at V and 4 bases at J, with 16 bases between. The CDR3 length is 16 residues. CDR3 residues: CASSLERRGPSETQYF. The CDR3 DNA is TGTGCCAGCAGCTTAGAGAGGCGGGGGCCCTCAGAGACCCAGTACTTC.

V usage is TRBV7-6 and J usage is TRBJ2-7; 8 bases fit TRBD1. This CDR3 comprises 16 residues. The ends lost 5 bases at V and 0 bases at J; junction bases unmatched: 9. Per germline, CDR1 SGHVS and CDR2 FNYEAQ. The CDR3 DNA reads TGTGCCAGCAGCCCGACCCGGGACAGGCCCTCCTACGAGCAGTACTTC. This translates into CASSPTRDRPSYEQYF.

The chain couples TRBV5-3 to TRBJ1-2; D is possibly TRBD1 (5 bases). TRBV5-3 is an open reading frame, and its role is uncertain. This CDR3 spans 19 amino acids. The V end lost 4 bases, the J end lost 0 bases, and 25 bases lay between the germline ends. CDR3: CARSPPRRGPQPANYGYTF. CDR3 nucleotide sequence: TGTGCCAGAAGCCCCCCCCGGAGGGGACCTCAACCAGCTAACTATGGCTACACCTTC.

This chain uses TRBV7-3 with TRBJ1-1; D is unresolved. Looked up from germline, CDR1 is SGHTA and CDR2 is FQGTGA. The CDR3 is 17 amino acids. The germline V and J ends were trimmed by 0 bases and 3 bases, with 17 bases remaining between them. The CDR3 DNA follows: TGTGCCAGCAGCTTAACCAATAGCGCAGGAGTGTACACTGAAGCTTTCTTT. It encodes CASSLTNSAGVYTEAFF.

The chain recombines TRBV6-5 with TRBJ1-2; 8 nucleotides line up with TRBD1. The CDR3 extends over 15 amino acids. CDR1 is MNHEY and CDR2 is SVGAGI in the germline V gene. V trimming: 5 bases; J trimming: 6 bases; junction bases outside the gene matches: 11. CDR3 coding DNA: TGTGCCAGCAGTCAATTGGACAGGGTGACCGATGGCTACACCTTC. It encodes CASSQLDRVTDGYTF.

The V gene is TRBV5-1, the J gene TRBJ2-1; 14 bases agree with TRBD2. The CDR3 has 15 residues. The V segment lost 4 bases and the J segment 7 bases; nucleotides outside the gene matches: 4. Germline assignment: CDR1 SGHRS and CDR2 YFSETQ. CDR3 amino acids: CASSPTSGRGNEQFF. CDR3 DNA sequence: TGCGCCAGCAGCCCGACTAGCGGGAGGGGTAATGAGCAGTTCTTC. Looking up the rest from reference TRBV5-1 and TRBJ2-1 gives the full variable domain: KAGVTQTPRYLIKTRGQQVTLSCSPISGHRSVSWYQQTPGQGLQFLFEYFSETQRNKGNFPGRFSGRQFSNSRSEMNVSTLELGDSALYLCASSPTSGRGNEQFFGPGTRLTVL.

This clone was seen more than once but under ten times. DNA of the CDR3: TGTGCCAGCAGTTTACGGCCCCCGGGCGAGCAGTACTTC. Amino acids: CASSLRPPGEQYF. This sequence joins TRBV27 and TRBJ2-7; D gene unclear. This CDR3 region has 13 residues. CDR1 and CDR2 (germline): MNHEY, SMNVEV (reference sequence). Between the trimmed V and J ends, which lost 2 bases and 6 bases, there was a span of 11 bases.

The rearrangement joins TRBV27 to TRBJ2-7; TRBD1 matches at 7 bases. Germline CDR1 reads MNHEY; CDR2 reads SMNVEV (reference sequence). V shed 0 bases, J shed 7 bases, and the junction held 9 bases outside the gene matches. CDR3 length: 15 residues. CDR3 in amino acids: CASSLSGQGVEEQYF. DNA for the CDR3: TGTGCCAGCAGTTTATCGGGTCAGGGGGTAGAAGAGCAGTACTTC.

This rearrangement joins TRBV11-2 to TRBJ2-5; 7 bases map to TRBD2. V shed 10 bases, J shed 0 bases, and the junction held 14 bases outside the gene matches. Per germline, CDR1 SGHAT and CDR2 FQNNGV. This CDR3 region has 16 residues. The CDR3 region has the DNA TGTGCCACCATCTCTGGTGGGGGGGAGTACCAAGAGACCCAGTACTTC. This gives the protein CATISGGGEYQETQYF.

This clone showed up just a few times. The rearrangement joins TRBV6-4 to TRBJ1-2; no clear D gene. In germline, CDR1 is MRHNA, CDR2 SNTAGT. The V end lost 4 bases, the J end lost 5 bases, and 14 bases lay between the germline ends. The CDR3 has 14 amino acids. The DNA for the CDR3 is TGTGCCAGCAGTGGGACGGGAGGACTGTATGGCTACACCTTC. It translates to CASSGTGGLYGYTF.

The chain carries TRBV7-9 and TRBJ2-2; 11 positions match TRBD1. Looked up from germline, CDR1 is SEHNR and CDR2 is FQNEAQ (reference sequence). CDR3 length: 17 amino acids. Losses at the gene ends were 5 bases for V and 4 bases for J; bases not matched to a gene: 9. The CDR3 loop is CASSDGQGAPGTGELFF. CDR3 nucleotides: TGTGCCAGCAGCGACGGACAGGGGGCGCCGGGCACCGGGGAGCTGTTTTTT.

The V gene is TRBV6-1, the J gene TRBJ1-1; perhaps TRBD1 as D (5 bases). Germline V gene data show CDR1 as MNHNS and CDR2 as SASEGT. V was pared by 3 bases and J by 4 bases, with 12 bases between. The CDR3 consists of 14 residues. The CDR3 bases are TGTGCCAGCAGTGATTCAGGGTTCGCCACTGAAGCTTTCTTT. It encodes CASSDSGFATEAFF.

The chain combines TRBV5-1 with TRBJ1-5; the D is unclear. With 0 bases removed from V and 6 bases from J, the gap between germline ends came to 13 bases. CDR1 and CDR2 (germline): SGHRS, YFSETQ. The CDR3 sequence is 15 residues long. Here the CDR3 reads CASSLGAVVGQPQHF. CDR3 sequence (DNA): TGCGCCAGCAGCTTGGGGGCCGTCGTGGGTCAGCCCCAGCATTTT.

The J gene is TRBJ2-1, the V gene TRBV10-2, with 8 bases matching TRBD2. V was pared by 6 bases and J by 5 bases, with 3 bases of the junction left unmatched. The CDR3 consists of 13 residues. Germline CDR1 reads WSHSY; CDR2 reads SAAADI. For the CDR3, the DNA is TGCGCCAGCAGAACTAGCGGAGACAATGAGCAGTTCTTC. This sequence encodes CASRTSGDNEQFF.

The chain recombines TRBV5-1 with TRBJ1-1; 8 bases are shared with TRBD1. Trimming at V came to 3 bases and at J to 5 bases, leaving 12 bases not matched to a gene. Germline V gene sequence: CDR1 SGHRS, CDR2 YFSETQ. The CDR3 has 16 amino acids. The chain's CDR3 is CASSSGWTGTYTEAFF. As DNA, the CDR3 is TGCGCCAGCAGCTCGGGGTGGACAGGGACCTATACTGAAGCTTTCTTT.

The chain links TRBV7-9 to TRBJ2-7, with 14 positions matching TRBD2. This CDR3 comprises 18 residues. V shed 5 bases and J 7 bases; nucleotides not matched to a gene: 16. Per the germline V gene, CDR1 is SEHNR and CDR2 is FQNEAQ (reference sequence). The CDR3 region has the DNA TGTGCCAGCAGCGACGACCCCTGGACTAGCGGGGGGCCAATTGAGCAGTACTTC. Translated: CASSDDPWTSGGPIEQYF.